Below are 3 T cell receptor beta chains sequenced from a single sample in a study of CD8+CD57+ T cells in acquired aplastic anemia. All sequencing subjects had displayed CD8+CD57+ cell expansion on flow cytometry. According to the study, genomic DNA was the template for TCR beta VDJ and CDR3 profiling. One entry per CDR3 protein, called by TCRdb with MiXCR from the reads. The sample contains 200,000 to 250,000 distinct CDR3 sequences, less than 75% of which appear only once. The sample consisted of sorted CD4+, CD8+, or CD8+CD57+ T cells (not recorded which) from PBMCs. These receptors originate from a human donor with aplastic anemia.

The V call is TRBV7-8, the J call TRBJ2-1; no clear D. The CDR3 extends over 15 amino acids. Trimming took 5 bases from V and 6 from J, leaving 17 bases between them. Germline V gene lookup returns CDR1 SGHVS and CDR2 FQNEAQ. CDR3 in amino acids: CASSLDLSVSNEQFF. CDR3 nucleotide sequence: TGTGCCAGCAGCCTGGACCTTTCTGTGAGCAATGAGCAGTTCTTC.

This sequence joins TRBV20-1 and TRBJ2-3, with TRBD2 matching over 9 bases. CDR1 is DFQATT, CDR2 SNEGSKA, per germline (reference sequence). The CDR3 totals 14 residues. The trim removed 6 bases at V and 5 bases at J, leaving 9 bases unmatched. In nucleotides, the CDR3 is TGCAGTGCCCGAGAGCGGGGGGTAGAAGATACGCAGTATTTT. Its translation: CSARERGVEDTQYF.

The chain links TRBV7-9 to TRBJ2-5, with TRBD2 matching 9 bases. This CDR3 has 15 amino acids. CDR1 is SEHNR, CDR2 FQNEAQ, per germline (reference sequence). J gave up 5 bases and V 4 bases, and 8 bases lay outside the gene matches. Here the CDR3 DNA reads TGTGCCAGCAGCTCAAGCCTAGCGGGGATGGAGACCCAGTACTTC. This sequence encodes CASSSSLAGMETQYF.